This TCR beta chain was recovered during a study of control samples from healthy donors and cancer patients. Germline V gene data show CDR1 as SGHTA and CDR2 as FQGTGA. This CDR3 comprises 15 residues. After removal of 5 bases from V and 5 bases from J, the junction contained 5 bases not matched to a gene. Profiled with immunoSEQ multiplex PCR; TCRdb holds only in-frame clones, not every one. The listing contains about 190,000 clones. The sequenced sample consisted of blood. The chain has TRBV7-3 and TRBJ2-3; 12 bases map to TRBD2. The source is a woman aged 25 to 39 in good health. This CDR3 is CASSLAGGPRDTQYF. As DNA, the CDR3 is TGTGCCAGCAGCCTAGCGGGGGGGCCAAGAGATACGCAGTATTTT.